The present TCR beta chain was sequenced within a study of blood T cell repertoires in COVID-19. For the study at large: Collection of acute and convalescent COVID-19 samples took place in the United States, Italy and Spain. PBMCs, B-cell-depleted T cells, or T cells were the source of the cDNA or gDNA that made up the material.

The CDR3 is made up of 14 amino acids. CDR1 is GTSNPN and CDR2 is SVGIG in the germline V gene (reference sequence). V dropped 3 bases and J dropped 3 bases, with 14 bases sitting between them. In the original analysis: Nucleated cell counts were estimated from reference gene primer amplification. The data were produced by immunoSEQ multiplex PCR, yet TCRdb's version contains in-frame clones alone and is incomplete. V, J and clone size were drawn from that table, and D and trimming were deduced from the DNA. This sample yields tens of thousands of clones, of which almost 85% are seen a single time; around a fifth belongs to the top ten.

The rearrangement joins TRBV30 to TRBJ1-1; TRBD1 might be the D (6 bases). The sequencing input was peripheral blood. This TCR was sampled from a human donor in a cohort sampled during active COVID-19. The CDR3 here is CAWSARGSDTEAFF. The CDR3 coding sequence is TGTGCCTGGAGCGCCAGGGGATCGGACACTGAAGCTTTCTTT.